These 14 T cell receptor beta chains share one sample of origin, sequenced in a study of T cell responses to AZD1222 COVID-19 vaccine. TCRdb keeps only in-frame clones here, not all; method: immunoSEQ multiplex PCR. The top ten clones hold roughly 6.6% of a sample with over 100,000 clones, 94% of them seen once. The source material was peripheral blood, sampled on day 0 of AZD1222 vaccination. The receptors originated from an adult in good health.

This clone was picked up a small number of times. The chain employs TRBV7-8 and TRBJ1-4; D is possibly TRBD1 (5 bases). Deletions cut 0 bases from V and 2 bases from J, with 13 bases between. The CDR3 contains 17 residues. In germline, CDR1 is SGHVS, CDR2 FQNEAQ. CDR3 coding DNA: TGTGCCAGCAGCTTAGCTCGCGGGGGGAAGACTAATGAAAAACTGTTTTTT. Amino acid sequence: CASSLARGGKTNEKLFF.

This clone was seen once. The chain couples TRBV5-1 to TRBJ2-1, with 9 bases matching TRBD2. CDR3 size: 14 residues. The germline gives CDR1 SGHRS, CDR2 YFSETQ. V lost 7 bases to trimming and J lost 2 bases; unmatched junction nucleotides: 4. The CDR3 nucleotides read TGCGCCAGCTCTGGCGGGAGGGCCTACAATGAGCAGTTCTTC. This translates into CASSGGRAYNEQFF.

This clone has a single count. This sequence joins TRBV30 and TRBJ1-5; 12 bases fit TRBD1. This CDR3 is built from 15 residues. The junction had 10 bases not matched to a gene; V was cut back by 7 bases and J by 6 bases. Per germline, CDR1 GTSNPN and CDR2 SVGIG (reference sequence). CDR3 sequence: CASSQGQGAGQPQHF. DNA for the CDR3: TGTGCCTCATCCCAGGGACAGGGGGCGGGTCAGCCCCAGCATTTT.

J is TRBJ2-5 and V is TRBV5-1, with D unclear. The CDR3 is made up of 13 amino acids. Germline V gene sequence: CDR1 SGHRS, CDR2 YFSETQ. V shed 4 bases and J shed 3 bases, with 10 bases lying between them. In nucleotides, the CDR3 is TGCGCCAGCAGCCTCCCACTGGAAGAGACCCAGTACTTC. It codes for CASSLPLEETQYF.

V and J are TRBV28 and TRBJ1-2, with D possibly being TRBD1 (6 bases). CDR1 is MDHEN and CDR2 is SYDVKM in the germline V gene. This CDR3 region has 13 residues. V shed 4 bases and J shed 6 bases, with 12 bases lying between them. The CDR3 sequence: CASSSQGPNGYTF. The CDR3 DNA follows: TGTGCCAGCAGTTCACAGGGTCCCAATGGCTACACCTTC.

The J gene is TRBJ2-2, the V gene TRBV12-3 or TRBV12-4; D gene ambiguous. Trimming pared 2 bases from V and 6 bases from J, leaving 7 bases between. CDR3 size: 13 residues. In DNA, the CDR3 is TGTGCCAGCAGTTTAACCGATCCCGGGGAGCTGTTTTTT. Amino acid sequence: CASSLTDPGELFF.

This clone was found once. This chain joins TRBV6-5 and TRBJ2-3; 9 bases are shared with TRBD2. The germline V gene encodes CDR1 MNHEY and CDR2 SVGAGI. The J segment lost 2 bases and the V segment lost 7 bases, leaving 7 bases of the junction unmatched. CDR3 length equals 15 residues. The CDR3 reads CASTMPSGDTDTQYF. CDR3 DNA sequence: TGTGCCAGCACCATGCCTAGCGGGGACACAGATACGCAGTATTTT.

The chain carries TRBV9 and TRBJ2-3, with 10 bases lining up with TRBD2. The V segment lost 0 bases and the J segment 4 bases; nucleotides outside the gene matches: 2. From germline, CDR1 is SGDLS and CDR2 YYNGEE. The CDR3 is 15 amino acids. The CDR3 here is CASSVEAGGADTQYF. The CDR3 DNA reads TGTGCCAGCAGCGTAGAAGCGGGAGGGGCAGATACGCAGTATTTT.

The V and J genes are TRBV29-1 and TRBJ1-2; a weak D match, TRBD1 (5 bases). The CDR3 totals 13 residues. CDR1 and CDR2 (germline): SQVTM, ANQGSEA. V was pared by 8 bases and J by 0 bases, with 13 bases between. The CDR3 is CSTRQISNYGYTF. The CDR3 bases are TGCAGCACGAGACAGATCTCTAACTATGGCTACACCTTC.

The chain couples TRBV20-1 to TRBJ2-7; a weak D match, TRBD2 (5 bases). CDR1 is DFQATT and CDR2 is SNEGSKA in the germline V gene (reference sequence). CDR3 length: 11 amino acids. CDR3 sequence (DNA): TGCCCGCGGACTTTAGTTTACGAGCAGTACTTC. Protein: CPRTLVYEQYF.

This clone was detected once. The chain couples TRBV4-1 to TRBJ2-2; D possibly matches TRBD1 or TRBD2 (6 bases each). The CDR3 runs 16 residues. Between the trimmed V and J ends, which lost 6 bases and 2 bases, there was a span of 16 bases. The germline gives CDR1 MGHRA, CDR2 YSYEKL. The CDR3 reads CASSRSGGSNTGELFF. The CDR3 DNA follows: TGCGCCAGCAGTCGCTCCGGGGGCTCAAACACCGGGGAGCTGTTTTTT.

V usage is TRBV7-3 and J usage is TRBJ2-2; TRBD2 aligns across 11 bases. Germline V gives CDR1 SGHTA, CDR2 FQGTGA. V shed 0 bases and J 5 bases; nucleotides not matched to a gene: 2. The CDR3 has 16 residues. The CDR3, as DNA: TGTGCCAGCAGCTTAACGCCTAGCGGGAGGACCGGGGAGCTGTTTTTT. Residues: CASSLTPSGRTGELFF.

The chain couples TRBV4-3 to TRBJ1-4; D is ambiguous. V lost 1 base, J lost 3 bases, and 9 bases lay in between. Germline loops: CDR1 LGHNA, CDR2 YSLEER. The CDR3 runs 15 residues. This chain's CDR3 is CASSQGPVANEKLFF. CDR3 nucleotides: TGCGCCAGCAGCCAAGGGCCAGTAGCTAATGAAAAACTGTTTTTT.

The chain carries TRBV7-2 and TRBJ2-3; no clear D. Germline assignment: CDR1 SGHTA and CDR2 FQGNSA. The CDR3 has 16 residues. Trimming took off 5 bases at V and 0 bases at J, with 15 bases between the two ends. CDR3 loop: CASSPSVLISTDTQYF. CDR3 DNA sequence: TGTGCCAGCAGCCCGAGCGTGCTTATTAGCACAGATACGCAGTATTTT. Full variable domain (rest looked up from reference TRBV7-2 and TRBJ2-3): GAGVSQSPSNKVTEKGKDVELRCDPISGHTALYWYRQSLGQGLEFLIYFQGNSAPDKSGLPSDRFSAERTGGSVSTLTIQRTQQEDSAVYLCASSPSVLISTDTQYFGPGTRLTVL.